This TCR beta chain was identified during a study of T-cell reconstitution after alpha-beta-depleted transplantation in children. This sample's TCRbeta library carried unique molecular identifier barcodes. One entry per CDR3 protein results from TCRdb running MiXCR on the PCR reads. The top ten clones hold 3% to 3.5% of a sample with some 550,000 distinct CDR3 sequences, approximately 20% of them seen once. There are a few counts of this clonotype. This CDR3 is built from 14 residues. V lost 8 bases and J lost 3, with 15 bases in between. CDR1 and CDR2 from the germline V gene are MNHEY and SMNVEV (reference sequence).

The input for sequencing was PBMCs from the stem cell graft donor, taken from the stem cell graft. The clonotype comes from a human donor who donated a stem cell graft to a child with acute lymphoblastic leukemia. The V gene is TRBV27, the J gene TRBJ2-3; unclear D gene. The CDR3: CASAKEPFTDTQYF. The CDR3 nucleotides read TGTGCCAGCGCGAAGGAGCCATTTACAGATACGCAGTATTTT.